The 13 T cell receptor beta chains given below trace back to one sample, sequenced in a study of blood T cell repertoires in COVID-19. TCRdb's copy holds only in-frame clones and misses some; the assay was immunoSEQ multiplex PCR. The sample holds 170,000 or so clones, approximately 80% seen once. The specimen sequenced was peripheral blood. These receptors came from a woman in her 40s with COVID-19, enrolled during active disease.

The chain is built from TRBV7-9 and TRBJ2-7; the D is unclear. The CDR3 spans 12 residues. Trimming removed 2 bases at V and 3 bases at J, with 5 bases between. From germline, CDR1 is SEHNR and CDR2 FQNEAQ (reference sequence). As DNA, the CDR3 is TGTGCCAGCAGCTTAACTGGCTACGAGCAGTACTTC. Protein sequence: CASSLTGYEQYF.

CDR3 residues: CASSVGQGDSPLHF. DNA for the CDR3: TGTGCCAGCAGCGTGGGACAGGGGGATTCACCCCTCCACTTT. The J gene is TRBJ1-6, the V gene TRBV7-8; 11 positions match TRBD1. The V gene's germline CDR1 is SGHVS and CDR2 FQNEAQ. The CDR3 length is 14 residues. J gave up 8 bases and V 5 bases, and 2 bases lay outside the gene matches.

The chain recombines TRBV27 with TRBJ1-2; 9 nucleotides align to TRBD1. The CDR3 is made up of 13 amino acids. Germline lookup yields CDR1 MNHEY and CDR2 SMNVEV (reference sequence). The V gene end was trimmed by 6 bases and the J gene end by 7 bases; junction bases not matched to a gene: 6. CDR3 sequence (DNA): TGTGCCAGCAGAACGGACAGGGGAGGTGGCTACACCTTC. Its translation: CASRTDRGGGYTF.

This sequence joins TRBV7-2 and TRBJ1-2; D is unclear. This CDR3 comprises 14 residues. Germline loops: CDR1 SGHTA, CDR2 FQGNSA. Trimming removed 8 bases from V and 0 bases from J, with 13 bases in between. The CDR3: CASQASGSNYGYTF. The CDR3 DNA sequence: TGTGCCAGCCAAGCCTCGGGTTCTAACTATGGCTACACCTTC.

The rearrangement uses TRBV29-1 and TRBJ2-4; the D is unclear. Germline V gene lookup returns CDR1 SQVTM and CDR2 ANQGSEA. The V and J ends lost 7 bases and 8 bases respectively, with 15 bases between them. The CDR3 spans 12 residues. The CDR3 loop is CSAQQANDIQYF. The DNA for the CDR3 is TGCAGCGCCCAGCAAGCGAATGACATTCAGTACTTC. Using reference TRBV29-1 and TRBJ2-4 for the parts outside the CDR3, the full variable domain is SAVISQKPSRDICQRGTSLTIQCQVDSQVTMMFWYRQQPGQSLTLIATANQGSEATYESGFVIDKFPISRPNLTFSTLTVSNMSPEDSSIYLCSAQQANDIQYFGAGTRLSVL.

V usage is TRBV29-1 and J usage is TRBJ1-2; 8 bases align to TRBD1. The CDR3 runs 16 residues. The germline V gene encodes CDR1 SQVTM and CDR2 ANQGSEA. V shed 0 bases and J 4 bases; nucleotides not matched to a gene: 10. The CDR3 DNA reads TGCAGCGTTGAAGATCCCGCGCAGGGGGCTATCTATGGCTACACCTTC. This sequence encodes CSVEDPAQGAIYGYTF.

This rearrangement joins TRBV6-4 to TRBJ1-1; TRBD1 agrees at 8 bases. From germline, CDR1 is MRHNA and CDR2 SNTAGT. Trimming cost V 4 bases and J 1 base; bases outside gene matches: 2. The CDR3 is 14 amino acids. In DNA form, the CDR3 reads TGTGCCAGCAGTGGGACAGGGAGGAACACTGAAGCTTTCTTT. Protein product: CASSGTGRNTEAFF.

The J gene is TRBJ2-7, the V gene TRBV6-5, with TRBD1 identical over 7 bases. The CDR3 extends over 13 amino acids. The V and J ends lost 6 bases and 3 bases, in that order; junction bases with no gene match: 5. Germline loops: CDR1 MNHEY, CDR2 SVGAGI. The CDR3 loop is CASRTRDSYEQYF. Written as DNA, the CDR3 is TGTGCCAGCAGAACCCGGGACAGCTACGAGCAGTACTTC.

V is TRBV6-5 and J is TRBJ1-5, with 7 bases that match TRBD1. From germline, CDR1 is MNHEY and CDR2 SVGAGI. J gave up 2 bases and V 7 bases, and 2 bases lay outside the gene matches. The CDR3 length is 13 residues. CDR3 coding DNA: TGTGCCAGCACTACAGGGGGCAATCAGCCCCAGCATTTT. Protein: CASTTGGNQPQHF.

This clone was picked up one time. The CDR3 nucleotides read TGTGCCAGTAGTCGACCGACAGGGGGCGCCGCCTACGAGCAGTACTTC. Protein product: CASSRPTGGAAYEQYF. The chain recombines TRBV19 with TRBJ2-7, with 10 bases identical to TRBD1. V shed 5 bases and J 2 bases; nucleotides not matched to a gene: 9. There are 16 residues in the CDR3. Per the germline V gene, CDR1 is LNHDA and CDR2 is SQIVND (reference sequence).

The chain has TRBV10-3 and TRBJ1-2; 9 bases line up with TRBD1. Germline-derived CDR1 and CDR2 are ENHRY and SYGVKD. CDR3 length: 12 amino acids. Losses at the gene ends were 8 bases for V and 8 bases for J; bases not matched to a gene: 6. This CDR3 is CAIRGQGDGYTF. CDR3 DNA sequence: TGTGCCATCCGGGGACAGGGCGACGGCTACACCTTC.

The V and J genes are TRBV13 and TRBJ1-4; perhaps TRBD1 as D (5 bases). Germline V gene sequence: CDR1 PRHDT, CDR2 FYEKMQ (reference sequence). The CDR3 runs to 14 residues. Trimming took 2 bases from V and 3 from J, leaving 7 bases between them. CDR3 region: CASSLRGANEKLFF. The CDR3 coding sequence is TGTGCCAGCAGCTTACGGGGGGCTAATGAAAAACTGTTTTTT.

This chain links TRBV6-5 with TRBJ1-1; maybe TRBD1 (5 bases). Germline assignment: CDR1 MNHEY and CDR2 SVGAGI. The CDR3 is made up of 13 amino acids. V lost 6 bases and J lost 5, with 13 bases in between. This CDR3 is CASSAREETEAFF. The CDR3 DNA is TGTGCCAGCAGCGCCAGGGAGGAGACTGAAGCTTTCTTT.